This T cell receptor (beta chain) is from a study of shared T cell receptors in the human thymus. The germline CDR1 and CDR2 sequences are LNHNV and YYDKDF (reference sequence). CDR3 length equals 9 residues. The V end was cut by 11 bases, the J end by 1 base, with 3 bases between. TCRdb keeps only in-frame clones here, not all; method: immunoSEQ multiplex PCR. The repertoire consists of 450,000 to 650,000 clones, with around three quarters occurring once and the leading ten covering more than 0.01%. This same sample was also part of a study on human thymus T cells. That paper states: Thymus specimens were resections from corrective heart surgery.

The genes are TRBV15 and TRBJ2-7; no clear D gene. Sequencing input: thymocytes. The receptor's source is a boy less than two years old with a congenital heart defect. The CDR3 loop is CASSYEQYF. The CDR3 DNA sequence: TGTGCCTCATCCTACGAGCAGTACTTC.